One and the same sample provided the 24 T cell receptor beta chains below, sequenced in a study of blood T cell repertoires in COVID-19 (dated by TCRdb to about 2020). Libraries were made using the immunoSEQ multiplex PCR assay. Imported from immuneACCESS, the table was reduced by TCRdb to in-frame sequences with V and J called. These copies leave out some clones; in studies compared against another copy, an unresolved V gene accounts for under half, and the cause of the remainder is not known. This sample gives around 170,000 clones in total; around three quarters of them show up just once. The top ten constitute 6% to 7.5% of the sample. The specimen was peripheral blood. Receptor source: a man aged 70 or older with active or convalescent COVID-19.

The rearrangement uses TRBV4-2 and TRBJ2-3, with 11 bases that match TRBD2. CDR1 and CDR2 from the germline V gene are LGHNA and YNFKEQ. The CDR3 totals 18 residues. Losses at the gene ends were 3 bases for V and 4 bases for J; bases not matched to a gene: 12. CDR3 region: CASSQGLAGGVDPDTQYF. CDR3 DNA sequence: TGTGCCAGCAGCCAGGGCCTAGCGGGAGGAGTGGACCCAGATACGCAGTATTTT.

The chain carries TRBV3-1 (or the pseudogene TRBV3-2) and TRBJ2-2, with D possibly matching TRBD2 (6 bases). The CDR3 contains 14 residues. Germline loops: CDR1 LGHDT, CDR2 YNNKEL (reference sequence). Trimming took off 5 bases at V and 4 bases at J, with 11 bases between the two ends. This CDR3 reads CASSFRESTGELFF. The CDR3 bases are TGTGCCAGCAGCTTTCGGGAGAGCACCGGGGAGCTGTTTTTT.

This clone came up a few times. In nucleotides, the CDR3 is TGTGCTCAACAGTCAGGGGGAGGTGAAAAACTGTTTTTT. It encodes CAQQSGGGEKLFF. The chain uses TRBV30 and TRBJ1-4; 7 bases line up with TRBD1. Germline V gene sequence: CDR1 GTSNPN, CDR2 SVGIG (reference sequence). The CDR3 has 13 amino acids.

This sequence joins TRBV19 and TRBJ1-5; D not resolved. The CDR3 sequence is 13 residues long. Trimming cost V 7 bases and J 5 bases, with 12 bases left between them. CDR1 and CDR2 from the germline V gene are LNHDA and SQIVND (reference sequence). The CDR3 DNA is TGTGCCAGTACCCGGATGGGCTATCAGCCCCAGCATTTT. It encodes CASTRMGYQPQHF.

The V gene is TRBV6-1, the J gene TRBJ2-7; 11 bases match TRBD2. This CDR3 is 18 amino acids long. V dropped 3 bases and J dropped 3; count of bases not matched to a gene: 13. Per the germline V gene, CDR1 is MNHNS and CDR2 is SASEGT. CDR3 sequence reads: CASSDPSTSGITRYEQYF. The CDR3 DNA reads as TGTGCCAGCAGTGATCCCTCGACTAGCGGGATAACTCGCTACGAGCAGTACTTC.

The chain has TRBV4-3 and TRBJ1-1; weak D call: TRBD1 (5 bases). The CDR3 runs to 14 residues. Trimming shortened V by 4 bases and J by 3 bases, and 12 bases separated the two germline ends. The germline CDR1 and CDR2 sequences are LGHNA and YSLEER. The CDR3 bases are TGCGCCAGCAGCCTCCAGCGGGGGTACACTGAAGCTTTCTTT. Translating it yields CASSLQRGYTEAFF.

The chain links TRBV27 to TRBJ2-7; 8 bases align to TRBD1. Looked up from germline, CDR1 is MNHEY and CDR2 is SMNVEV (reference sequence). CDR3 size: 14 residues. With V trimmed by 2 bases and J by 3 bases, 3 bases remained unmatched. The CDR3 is CASSLGGQGYEQYF. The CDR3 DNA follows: TGTGCCAGCAGTTTAGGAGGACAGGGCTACGAGCAGTACTTC.

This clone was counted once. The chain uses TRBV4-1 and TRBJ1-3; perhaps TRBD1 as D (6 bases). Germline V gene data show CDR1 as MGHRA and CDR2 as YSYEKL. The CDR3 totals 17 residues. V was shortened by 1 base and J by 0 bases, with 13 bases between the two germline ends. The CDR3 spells CASSQVGGAISGNTIYF. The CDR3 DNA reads TGCGCCAGCAGCCAAGTGGGGGGGGCAATCTCTGGAAACACCATATATTTT.

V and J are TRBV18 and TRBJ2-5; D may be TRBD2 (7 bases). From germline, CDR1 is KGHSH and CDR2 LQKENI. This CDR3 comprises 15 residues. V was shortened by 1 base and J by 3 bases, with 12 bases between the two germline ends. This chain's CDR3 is CASSPQGGAEETQYF. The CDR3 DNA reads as TGTGCCAGCTCACCACAGGGGGGGGCCGAAGAGACCCAGTACTTC.

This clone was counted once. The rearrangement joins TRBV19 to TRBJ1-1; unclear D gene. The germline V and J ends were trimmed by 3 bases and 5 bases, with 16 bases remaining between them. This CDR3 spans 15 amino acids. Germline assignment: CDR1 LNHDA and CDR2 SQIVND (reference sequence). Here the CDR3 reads CASSIGDESWTEAFF. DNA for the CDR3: TGTGCCAGTAGTATTGGTGATGAGAGTTGGACTGAAGCTTTCTTT.

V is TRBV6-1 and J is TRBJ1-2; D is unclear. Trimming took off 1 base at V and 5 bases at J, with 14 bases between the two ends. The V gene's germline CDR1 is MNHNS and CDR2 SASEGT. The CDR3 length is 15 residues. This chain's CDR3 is CASSEGGIDGYGYTF. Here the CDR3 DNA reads TGTGCCAGCAGTGAAGGAGGTATCGATGGGTATGGCTACACCTTC.

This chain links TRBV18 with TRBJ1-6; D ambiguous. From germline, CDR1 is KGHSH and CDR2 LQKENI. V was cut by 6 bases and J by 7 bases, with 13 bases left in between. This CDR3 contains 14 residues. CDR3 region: CASSRDTGNSPLHF. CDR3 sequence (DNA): TGTGCCAGCTCTCGCGACACGGGGAATTCACCCCTCCACTTT.

CDR3 bases: TGTGCCAGCAGCAGGGGGACAGGGGGTGAAGCCACCGGGGAGCTGTTTTTT. Its protein product is CASSRGTGGEATGELFF. The chain is built from TRBV5-4 and TRBJ2-2, with 11 bases identical to TRBD1. The V segment lost 4 bases and the J segment 4 bases; nucleotides outside the gene matches: 9. The length of the CDR3 is 17 residues. Per the germline V gene, CDR1 is SGHNT and CDR2 is YYREEE (reference sequence).

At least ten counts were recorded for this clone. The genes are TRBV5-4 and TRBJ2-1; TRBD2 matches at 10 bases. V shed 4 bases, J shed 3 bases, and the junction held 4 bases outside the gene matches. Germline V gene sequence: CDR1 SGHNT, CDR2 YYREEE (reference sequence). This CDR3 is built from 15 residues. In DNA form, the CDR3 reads TGTGCCAGCAGCCTTAGCGGGGGGCTCTACAATGAGCAGTTCTTC. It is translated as CASSLSGGLYNEQFF.

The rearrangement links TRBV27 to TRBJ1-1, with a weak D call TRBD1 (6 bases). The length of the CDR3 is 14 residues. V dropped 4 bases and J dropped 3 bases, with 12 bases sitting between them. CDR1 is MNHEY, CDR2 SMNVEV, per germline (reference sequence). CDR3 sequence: CASSSGARDTEAFF. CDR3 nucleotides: TGTGCCAGCAGTTCAGGGGCGCGAGACACTGAAGCTTTCTTT.

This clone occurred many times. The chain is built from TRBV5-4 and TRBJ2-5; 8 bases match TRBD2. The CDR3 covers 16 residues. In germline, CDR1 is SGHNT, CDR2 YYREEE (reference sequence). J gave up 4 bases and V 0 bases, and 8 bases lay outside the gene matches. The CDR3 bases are TGTGCCAGCAGCTTGGCCGGCTCGGGAGGGATAGAGACCCAGTACTTC. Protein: CASSLAGSGGIETQYF. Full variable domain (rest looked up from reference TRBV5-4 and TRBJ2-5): ETGVTQSPTHLIKTRGQQVTLRCSSQSGHNTVSWYQQALGQGPQFIFQYYREEENGRGNFPPRFSGLQFPNYSSELNVNALELDDSALYLCASSLAGSGGIETQYFGPGTRLLVL.

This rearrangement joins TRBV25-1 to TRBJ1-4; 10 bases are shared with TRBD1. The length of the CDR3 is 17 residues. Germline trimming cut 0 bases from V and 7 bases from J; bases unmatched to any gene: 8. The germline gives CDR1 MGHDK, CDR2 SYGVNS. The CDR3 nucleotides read TGTGCCAGCAGTGAATATAATGTGGGGACAGGGGCTGAAAAACTGTTTTTT. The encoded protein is CASSEYNVGTGAEKLFF.

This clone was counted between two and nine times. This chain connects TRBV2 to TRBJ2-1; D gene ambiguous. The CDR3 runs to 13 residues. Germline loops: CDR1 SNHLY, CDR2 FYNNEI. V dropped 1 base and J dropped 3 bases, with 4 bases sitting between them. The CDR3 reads CASSEGYYNEQFF. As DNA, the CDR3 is TGTGCCAGCAGTGAAGGTTACTACAATGAGCAGTTCTTC.

The CDR3 is CATSDPGTSGNEQFF. CDR3 sequence (DNA): TGTGCCACCAGTGATCCCGGGACTAGCGGCAATGAGCAGTTCTTC. V and J are TRBV24-1 and TRBJ2-1; the match to TRBD2 covers 11 bases. CDR1 is KGHDR, CDR2 SFDVKD, per germline. The CDR3 runs to 15 residues. V lost 3 bases and J lost 6; bases outside the gene matches: 3.

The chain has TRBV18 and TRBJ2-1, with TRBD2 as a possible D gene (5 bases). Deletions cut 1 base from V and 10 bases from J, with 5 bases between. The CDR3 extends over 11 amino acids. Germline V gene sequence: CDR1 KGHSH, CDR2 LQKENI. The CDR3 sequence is CASSPRGEQFF. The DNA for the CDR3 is TGTGCCAGCTCACCACGCGGGGAGCAGTTCTTC.

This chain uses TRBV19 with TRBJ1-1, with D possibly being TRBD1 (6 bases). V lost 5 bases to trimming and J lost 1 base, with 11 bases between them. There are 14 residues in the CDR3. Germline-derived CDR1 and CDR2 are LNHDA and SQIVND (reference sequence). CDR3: CASSQMGANTEAFF. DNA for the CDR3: TGTGCCAGTAGTCAAATGGGGGCGAACACTGAAGCTTTCTTT.

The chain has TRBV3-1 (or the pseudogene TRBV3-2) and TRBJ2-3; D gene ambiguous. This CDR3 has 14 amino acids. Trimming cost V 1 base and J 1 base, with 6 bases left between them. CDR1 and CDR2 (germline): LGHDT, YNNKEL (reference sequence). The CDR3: CASSQGYGTDTQYF. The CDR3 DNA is TGTGCCAGCAGCCAAGGCTATGGCACAGATACGCAGTATTTT.

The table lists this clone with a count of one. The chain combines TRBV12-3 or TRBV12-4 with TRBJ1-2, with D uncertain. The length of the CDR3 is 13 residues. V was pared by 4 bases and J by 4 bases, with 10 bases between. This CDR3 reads CASSSGFGYGYTF. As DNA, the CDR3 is TGTGCCAGCAGTTCGGGTTTTGGCTATGGCTACACCTTC.

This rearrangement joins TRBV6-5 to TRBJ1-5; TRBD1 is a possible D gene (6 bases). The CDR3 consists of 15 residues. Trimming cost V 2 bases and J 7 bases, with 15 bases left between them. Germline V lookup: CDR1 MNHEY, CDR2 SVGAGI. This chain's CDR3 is CASSYSGGRGQPQHF. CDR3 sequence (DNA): TGTGCCAGCAGTTACAGTGGGGGGCGGGGGCAGCCCCAGCATTTT.